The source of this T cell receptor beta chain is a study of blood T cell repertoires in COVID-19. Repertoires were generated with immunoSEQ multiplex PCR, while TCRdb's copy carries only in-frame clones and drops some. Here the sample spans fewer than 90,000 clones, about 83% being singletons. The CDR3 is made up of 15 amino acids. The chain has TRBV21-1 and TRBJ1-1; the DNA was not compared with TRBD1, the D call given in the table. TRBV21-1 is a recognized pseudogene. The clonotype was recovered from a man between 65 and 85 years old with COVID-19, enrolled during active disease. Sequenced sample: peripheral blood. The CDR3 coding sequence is TGTGCCAGCAGCATTCCGACAGGGGGGAACACTGAAGCTTTCTTT. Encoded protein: CASSIPTGGNTEAFF.